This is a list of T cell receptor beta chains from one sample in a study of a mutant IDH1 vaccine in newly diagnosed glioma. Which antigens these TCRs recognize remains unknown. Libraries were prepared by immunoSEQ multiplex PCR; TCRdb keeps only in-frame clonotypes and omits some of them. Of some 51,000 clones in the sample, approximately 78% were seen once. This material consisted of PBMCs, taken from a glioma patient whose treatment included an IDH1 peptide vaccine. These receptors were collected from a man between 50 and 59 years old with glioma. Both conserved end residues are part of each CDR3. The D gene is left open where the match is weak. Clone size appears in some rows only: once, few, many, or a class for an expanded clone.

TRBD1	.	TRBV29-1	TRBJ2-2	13	TGCAGCGCTGACAGGGGGCATACCGGGGAGCTGTTTTTT	CSADRGHTGELFF
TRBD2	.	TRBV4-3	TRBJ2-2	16	TGCGCCAGCAGCCAATTGGGACTAGCCAGGACCGGGGAGCTGTTTTTT	CASSQLGLARTGELFF
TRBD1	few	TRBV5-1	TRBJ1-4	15	TGCGCCAGCAGCTCCGCGTCAGGGGGGGATGAAAAACTGTTTTTT	CASSSASGGDEKLFF
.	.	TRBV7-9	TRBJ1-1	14	TGTGCCAGCAGAGGGGACGGGTGGGCCACTGAAGCTTTCTTT	CASRGDGWATEAFF
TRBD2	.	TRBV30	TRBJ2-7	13	TGTGCCTGGAGGTTTAGCGGGGGGGGCGAGCAGTACTTC	CAWRFSGGGEQYF
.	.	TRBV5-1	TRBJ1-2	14	TGCGCCAGCAGCCGCAACCCGGATGACTATGGCTACACCTTC	CASSRNPDDYGYTF
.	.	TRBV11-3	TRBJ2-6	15	TGTGCCAGCAGCTTAGGGGGTTCTGGGGCCAACGTCCTGACTTTC	CASSLGGSGANVLTF
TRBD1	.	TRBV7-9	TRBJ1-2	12	TGTGCCAGCAGCGGAACAGGGGGAGGCTACACCTTC	CASSGTGGGYTF
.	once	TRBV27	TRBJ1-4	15	TGTGCCAGCAGCCGGGGACACCAAGATAATGAAAAACTGTTTTTT	CASSRGHQDNEKLFF
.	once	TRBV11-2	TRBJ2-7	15	TGTGCCAGCAGCTTCGAAGCACAGCCCTGGGACGAGCAGTACTTC	CASSFEAQPWDEQYF
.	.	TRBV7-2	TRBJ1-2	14	TGTGCCAGCAGCATGAGCGGCCAAGACTATGGCTACACCTTC	CASSMSGQDYGYTF
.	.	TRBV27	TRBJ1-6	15	TGTGCCAGCAGTCACATCACAGGGAGTAATTCACCCCTCCACTTT	CASSHITGSNSPLHF
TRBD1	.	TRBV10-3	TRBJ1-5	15	TGTGCCATCAGTTCCGACAGGGGGCAAAATCAGCCCCAGCATTTT	CAISSDRGQNQPQHF
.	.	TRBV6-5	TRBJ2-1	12	TGTGCCAGCAGTTACAGTAACAATGAGCAGTTCTTC	CASSYSNNEQFF
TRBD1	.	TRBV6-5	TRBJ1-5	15	TGTGCCAGCAGCCAGGGACAGAATAGCAATCAGCCCCAGCATTTT	CASSQGQNSNQPQHF
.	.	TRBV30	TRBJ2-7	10	TGTGCCTGGAGTGAAGGGAGCCAATACTTC	CAWSEGSQYF
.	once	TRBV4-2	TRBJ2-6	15	TGTGCCAGCAGCCAAGATGGGAGTGCTGGGATCGTCCTGACTTTC	CASSQDGSAGIVLTF
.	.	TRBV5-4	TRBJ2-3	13	TGTGCCAGCAGCTTGGACAGGACAGATACGCAGTATTTT	CASSLDRTDTQYF
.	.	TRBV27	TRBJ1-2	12	TGTGCCAGCAAAACAGGGAATGGTGGCTACACCTTC	CASKTGNGGYTF
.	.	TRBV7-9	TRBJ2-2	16	TGTGCCAGCAGCTTAGCGACCCTGGGAAATACCGGGGAGCTGTTTTTT	CASSLATLGNTGELFF
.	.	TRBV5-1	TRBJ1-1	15	TGCGCCAGCAGCTTGGGGGTTGGGCAGAACACTGAAGCTTTCTTT	CASSLGVGQNTEAFF
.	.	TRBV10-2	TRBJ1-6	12	TGCGCCAGCAGTGCTTCTAATTCACCCCTCCACTTT	CASSASNSPLHF
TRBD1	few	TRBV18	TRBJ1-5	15	TGTGCCAGCTCACCACCGAGCAGGGGGAATCAGCCCCAGCATTTT	CASSPPSRGNQPQHF
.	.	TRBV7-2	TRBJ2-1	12	TGTGCCAGCAGCCGGGTGCCCAATGAGCAGTTCTTC	CASSRVPNEQFF